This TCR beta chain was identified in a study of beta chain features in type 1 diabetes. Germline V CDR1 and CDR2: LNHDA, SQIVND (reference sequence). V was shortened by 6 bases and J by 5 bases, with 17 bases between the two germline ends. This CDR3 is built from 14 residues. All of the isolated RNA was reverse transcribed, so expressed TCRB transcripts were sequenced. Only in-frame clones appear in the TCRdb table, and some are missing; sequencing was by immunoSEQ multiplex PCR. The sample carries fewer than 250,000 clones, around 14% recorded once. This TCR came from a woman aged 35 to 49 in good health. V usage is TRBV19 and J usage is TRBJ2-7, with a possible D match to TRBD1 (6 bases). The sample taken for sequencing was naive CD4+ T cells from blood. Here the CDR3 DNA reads TGTGCCAGTAGCTCCTACAGGGCCAGCAACGAGCAGTACTTC. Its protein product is CASSSYRASNEQYF. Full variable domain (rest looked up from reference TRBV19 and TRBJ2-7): DGGITQSPKYLFRKEGQNVTLSCEQNLNHDAMYWYRQDPGQGLRLIYYSQIVNDFQKGDIAEGYSVSREKKESFPLTVTSAQKNPTAFYLCASSSYRASNEQYFGPGTRLTVT.